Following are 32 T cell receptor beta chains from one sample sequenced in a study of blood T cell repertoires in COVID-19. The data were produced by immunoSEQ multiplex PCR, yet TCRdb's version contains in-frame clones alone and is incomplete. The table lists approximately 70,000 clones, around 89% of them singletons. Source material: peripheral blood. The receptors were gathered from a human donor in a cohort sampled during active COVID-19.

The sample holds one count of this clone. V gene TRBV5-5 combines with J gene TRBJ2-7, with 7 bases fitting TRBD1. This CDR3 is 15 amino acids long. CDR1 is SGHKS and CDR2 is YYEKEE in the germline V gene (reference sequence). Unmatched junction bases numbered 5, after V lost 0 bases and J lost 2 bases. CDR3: CASSLVRQGPYEQYF. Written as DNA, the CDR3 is TGTGCCAGCAGCTTGGTGAGACAGGGACCCTACGAGCAGTACTTC.

CDR3 residues: CASRLGTSGNRGHIQYF. CDR3 bases: TGTGCCAGCAGGCTAGGGACTAGCGGGAATAGGGGGCACATTCAGTACTTC. This sequence joins TRBV2 and TRBJ2-4, with TRBD2 matching 13 bases. This CDR3 is 17 amino acids long. Trimming removed 6 bases from V and 8 bases from J; junction bases left unmatched: 13. The germline V gene has CDR1 SNHLY and CDR2 FYNNEI.

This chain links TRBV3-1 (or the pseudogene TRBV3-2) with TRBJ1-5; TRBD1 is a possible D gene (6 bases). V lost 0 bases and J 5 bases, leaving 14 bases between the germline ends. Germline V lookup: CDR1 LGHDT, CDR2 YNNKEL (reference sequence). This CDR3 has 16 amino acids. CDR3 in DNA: TGTGCCAGCAGCCAAGAACAGGGTTATGGTGATCAGCCCCAGCATTTT. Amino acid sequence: CASSQEQGYGDQPQHF.

In DNA form, the CDR3 reads TGTGCCAGCAGCAGGACGGGGGAAGCGGGAAACACCATATATTTT. It is translated as CASSRTGEAGNTIYF. The rearrangement uses TRBV7-9 and TRBJ1-3; weak D call: TRBD1 (5 bases). With 5 bases removed from V and 4 bases from J, the gap between germline ends came to 15 bases. CDR1 SEHNR and CDR2 FQNEAQ come from the germline V gene (reference sequence). The CDR3 loop spans 15 amino acids.

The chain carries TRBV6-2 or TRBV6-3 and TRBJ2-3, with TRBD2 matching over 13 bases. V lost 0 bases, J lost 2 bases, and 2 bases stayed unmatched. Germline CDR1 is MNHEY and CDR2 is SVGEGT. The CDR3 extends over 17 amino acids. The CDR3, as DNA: TGTGCCAGCAGTTACTCGACTAGCGGGGGGCTCACAGATACGCAGTATTTT. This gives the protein CASSYSTSGGLTDTQYF.

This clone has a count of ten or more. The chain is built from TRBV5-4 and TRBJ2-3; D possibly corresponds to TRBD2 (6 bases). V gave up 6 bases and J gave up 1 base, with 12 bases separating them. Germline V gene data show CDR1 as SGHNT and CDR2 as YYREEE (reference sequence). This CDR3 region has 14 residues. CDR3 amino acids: CASNRDSGTDTQYF. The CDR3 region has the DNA TGTGCCAGCAACCGGGACTCAGGCACAGATACGCAGTATTTT.

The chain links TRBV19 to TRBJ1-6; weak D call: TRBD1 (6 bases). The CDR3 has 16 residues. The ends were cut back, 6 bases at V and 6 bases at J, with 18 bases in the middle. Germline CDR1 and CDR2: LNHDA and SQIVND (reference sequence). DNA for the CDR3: TGTGCCAGTAGACCTCAGGGGACACCCAGTAATTCACCCCTCCACTTT. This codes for CASRPQGTPSNSPLHF.

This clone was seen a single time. In nucleotides, the CDR3 is TGCGCCAGCAGCGTACGCCCGGGGACTAGCAGCACCGGGGAGCTGTTTTTT. Translation: CASSVRPGTSSTGELFF. V usage is TRBV5-1 and J usage is TRBJ2-2, with 9 bases aligning to TRBD2. Germline-derived CDR1 and CDR2 are SGHRS and YFSETQ. This CDR3 comprises 17 residues. The ends lost 4 bases at V and 4 bases at J; junction bases unmatched: 11.

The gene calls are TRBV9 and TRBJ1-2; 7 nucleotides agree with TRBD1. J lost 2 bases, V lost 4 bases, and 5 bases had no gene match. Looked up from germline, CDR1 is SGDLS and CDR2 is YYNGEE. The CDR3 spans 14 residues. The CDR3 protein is CASSTRDRNYGYTF. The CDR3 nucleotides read TGTGCCAGCAGCACTCGGGACAGAAACTATGGCTACACCTTC.

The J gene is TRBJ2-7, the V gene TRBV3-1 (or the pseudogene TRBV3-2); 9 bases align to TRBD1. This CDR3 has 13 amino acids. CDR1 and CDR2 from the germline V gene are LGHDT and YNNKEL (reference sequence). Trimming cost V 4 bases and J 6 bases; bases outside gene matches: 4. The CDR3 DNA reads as TGTGCCAGCAGCCGAGACAGGGGGTCCGAGCAGTACTTC. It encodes CASSRDRGSEQYF.

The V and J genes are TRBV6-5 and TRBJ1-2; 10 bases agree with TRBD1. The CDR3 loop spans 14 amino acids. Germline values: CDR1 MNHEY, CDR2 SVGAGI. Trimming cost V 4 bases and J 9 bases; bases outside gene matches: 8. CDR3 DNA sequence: TGTGCCAGCAGTTCCCCCGGGGACAGGGGACGCTACACCTTC. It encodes CASSSPGDRGRYTF.

The CDR3 sequence is CATSFGGGILSETQYF. Here the CDR3 DNA reads TGTGCCACCAGTTTTGGTGGTGGCATATTGTCAGAGACCCAGTACTTC. The V gene is TRBV24-1, the J gene TRBJ2-5; unclear D gene. Between the trimmed V and J ends, which lost 6 bases and 4 bases, there was a span of 20 bases. This CDR3 has 16 amino acids. Germline V CDR1 and CDR2: KGHDR, SFDVKD.

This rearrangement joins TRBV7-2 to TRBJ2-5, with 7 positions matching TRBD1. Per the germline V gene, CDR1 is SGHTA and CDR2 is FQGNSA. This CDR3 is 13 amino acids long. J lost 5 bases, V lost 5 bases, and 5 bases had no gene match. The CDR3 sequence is CASSLGTDETQYF. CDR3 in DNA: TGTGCCAGCAGCCTAGGGACAGACGAGACCCAGTACTTC. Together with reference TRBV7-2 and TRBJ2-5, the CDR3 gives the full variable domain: GAGVSQSPSNKVTEKGKDVELRCDPISGHTALYWYRQSLGQGLEFLIYFQGNSAPDKSGLPSDRFSAERTGGSVSTLTIQRTQQEDSAVYLCASSLGTDETQYFGPGTRLLVL.

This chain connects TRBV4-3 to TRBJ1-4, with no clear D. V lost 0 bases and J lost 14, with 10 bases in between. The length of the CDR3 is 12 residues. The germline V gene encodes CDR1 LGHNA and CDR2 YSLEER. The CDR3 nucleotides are TGCGCCAGCAGCCAAGAAGCTGGTCGGCTGTTTTTT. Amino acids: CASSQEAGRLFF.

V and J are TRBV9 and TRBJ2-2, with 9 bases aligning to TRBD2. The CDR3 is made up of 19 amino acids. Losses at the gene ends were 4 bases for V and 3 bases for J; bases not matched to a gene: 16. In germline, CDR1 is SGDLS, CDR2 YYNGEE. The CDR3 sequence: CASSLRLLREGLDTGELFF. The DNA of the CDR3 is TGTGCCAGCAGCCTCCGACTATTGCGGGAGGGCCTGGACACCGGGGAGCTGTTTTTT.

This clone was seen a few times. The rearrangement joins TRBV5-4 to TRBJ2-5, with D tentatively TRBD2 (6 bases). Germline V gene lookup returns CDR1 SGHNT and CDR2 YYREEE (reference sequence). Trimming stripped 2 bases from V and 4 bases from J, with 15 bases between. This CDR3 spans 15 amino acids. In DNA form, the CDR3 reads TGTGCCAGCAGCTTCGAGGGGCCGGGAGTAGAGACCCAGTACTTC. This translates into CASSFEGPGVETQYF.

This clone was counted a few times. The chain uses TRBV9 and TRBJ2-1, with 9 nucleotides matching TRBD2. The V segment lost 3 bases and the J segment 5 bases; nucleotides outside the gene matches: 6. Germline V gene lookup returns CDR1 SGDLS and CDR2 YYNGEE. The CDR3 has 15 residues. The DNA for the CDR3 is TGTGCCAGCAGCGGGGTAGCGGGAGCTCACAATGAGCAGTTCTTC. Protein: CASSGVAGAHNEQFF.

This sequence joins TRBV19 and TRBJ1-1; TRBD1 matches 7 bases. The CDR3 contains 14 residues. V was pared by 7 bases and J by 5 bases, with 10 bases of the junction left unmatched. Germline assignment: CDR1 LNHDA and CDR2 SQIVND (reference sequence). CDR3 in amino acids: CASKPRDSGTEAFF. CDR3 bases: TGTGCCAGTAAACCGAGGGACAGTGGGACTGAAGCTTTCTTT.

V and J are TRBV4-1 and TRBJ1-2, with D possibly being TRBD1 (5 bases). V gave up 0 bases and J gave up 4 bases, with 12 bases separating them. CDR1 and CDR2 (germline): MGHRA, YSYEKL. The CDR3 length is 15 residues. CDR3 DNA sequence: TGCGCCAGCAGCCAAGATCATCGGGGGTCCTATGGCTACACCTTC. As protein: CASSQDHRGSYGYTF.

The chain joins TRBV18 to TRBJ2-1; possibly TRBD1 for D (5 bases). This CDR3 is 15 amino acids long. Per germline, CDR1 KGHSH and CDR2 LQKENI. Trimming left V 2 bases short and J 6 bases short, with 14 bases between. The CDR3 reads CASSPGRVVGNEQFF. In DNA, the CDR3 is TGTGCCAGCTCACCAGGCAGGGTTGTCGGCAATGAGCAGTTCTTC.

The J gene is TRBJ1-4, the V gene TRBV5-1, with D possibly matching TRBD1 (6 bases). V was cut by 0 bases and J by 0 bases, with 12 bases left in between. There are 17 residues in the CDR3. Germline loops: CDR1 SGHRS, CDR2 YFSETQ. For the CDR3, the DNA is TGCGCCAGCAGCTTGGTGGGGGCAGGAGCAACTAATGAAAAACTGTTTTTT. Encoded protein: CASSLVGAGATNEKLFF. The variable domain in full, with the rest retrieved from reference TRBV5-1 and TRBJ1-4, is KAGVTQTPRYLIKTRGQQVTLSCSPISGHRSVSWYQQTPGQGLQFLFEYFSETQRNKGNFPGRFSGRQFSNSRSEMNVSTLELGDSALYLCASSLVGAGATNEKLFFGSGTQLSVL.

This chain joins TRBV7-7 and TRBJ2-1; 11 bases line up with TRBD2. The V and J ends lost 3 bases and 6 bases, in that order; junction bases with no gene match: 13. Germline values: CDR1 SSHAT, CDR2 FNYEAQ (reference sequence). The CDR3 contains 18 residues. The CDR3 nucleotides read TGTGCCAGCAGCTTTCTACCACCAACTAGCGGGGGTGGCAATGAGCAGTTCTTC. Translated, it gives CASSFLPPTSGGGNEQFF.

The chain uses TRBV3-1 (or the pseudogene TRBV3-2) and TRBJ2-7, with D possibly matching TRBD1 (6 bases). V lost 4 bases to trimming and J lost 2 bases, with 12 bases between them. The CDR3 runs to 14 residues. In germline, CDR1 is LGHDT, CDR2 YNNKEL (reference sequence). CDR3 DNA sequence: TGTGCCAGCAGCCGCCTAGACAGGACCTACGAGCAGTACTTC. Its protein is CASSRLDRTYEQYF.

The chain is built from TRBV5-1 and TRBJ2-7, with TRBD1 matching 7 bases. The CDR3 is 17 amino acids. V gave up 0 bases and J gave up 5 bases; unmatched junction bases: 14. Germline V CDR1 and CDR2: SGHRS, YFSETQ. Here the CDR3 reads CASSLVTRQGWVHEQYF. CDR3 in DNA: TGCGCCAGCAGCTTGGTTACTCGACAGGGTTGGGTACACGAGCAGTACTTC.

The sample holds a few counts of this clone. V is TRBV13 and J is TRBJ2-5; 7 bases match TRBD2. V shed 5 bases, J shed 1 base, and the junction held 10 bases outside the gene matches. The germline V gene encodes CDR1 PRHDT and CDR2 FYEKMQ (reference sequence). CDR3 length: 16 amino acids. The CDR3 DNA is TGTGCCAGCAGCCCTAGATATGGGAGGGGCCAAGAGACCCAGTACTTC. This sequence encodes CASSPRYGRGQETQYF.

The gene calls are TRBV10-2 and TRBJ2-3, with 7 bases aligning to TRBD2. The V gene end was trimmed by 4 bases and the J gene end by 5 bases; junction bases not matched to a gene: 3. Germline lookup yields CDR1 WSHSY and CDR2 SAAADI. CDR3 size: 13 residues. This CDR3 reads CASSGGGGDTQYF. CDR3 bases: TGCGCCAGCAGTGGGGGGGGAGGAGATACGCAGTATTTT.

This CDR3 is CASRTRVTSDTQYF. CDR3 nucleotide sequence: TGTGCCAGCAGGACTAGAGTGACGTCAGATACGCAGTATTTT. The genes are TRBV6-5 and TRBJ2-3; D is perhaps TRBD2 (6 bases). The CDR3 covers 14 residues. V shed 6 bases and J shed 4 bases, with 14 bases lying between them. Looked up from germline, CDR1 is MNHEY and CDR2 is SVGAGI.

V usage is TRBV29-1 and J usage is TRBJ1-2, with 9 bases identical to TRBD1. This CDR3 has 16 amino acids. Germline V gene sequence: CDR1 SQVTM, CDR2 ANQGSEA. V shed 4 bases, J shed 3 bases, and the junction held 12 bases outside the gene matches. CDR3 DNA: TGCAGCGTTGGGGGACAGGGCGAAAGGTGGGACTATGGCTACACCTTC. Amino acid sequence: CSVGGQGERWDYGYTF.

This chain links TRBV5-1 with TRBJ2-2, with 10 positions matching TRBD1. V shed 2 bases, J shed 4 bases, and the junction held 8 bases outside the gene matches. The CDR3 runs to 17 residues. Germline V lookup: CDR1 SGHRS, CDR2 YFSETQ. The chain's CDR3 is CASSFQGTGAGTGELFF. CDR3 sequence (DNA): TGCGCCAGCAGCTTCCAAGGGACAGGGGCTGGCACCGGGGAGCTGTTTTTT.

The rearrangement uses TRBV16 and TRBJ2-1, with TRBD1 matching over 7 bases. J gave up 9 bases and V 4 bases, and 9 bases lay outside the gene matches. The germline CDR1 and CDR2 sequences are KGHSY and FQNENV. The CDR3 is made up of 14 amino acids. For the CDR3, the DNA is TGTGCCAGCAGCCTAAAGACAGGGTCCGGTGAGCAGTTCTTC. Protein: CASSLKTGSGEQFF.

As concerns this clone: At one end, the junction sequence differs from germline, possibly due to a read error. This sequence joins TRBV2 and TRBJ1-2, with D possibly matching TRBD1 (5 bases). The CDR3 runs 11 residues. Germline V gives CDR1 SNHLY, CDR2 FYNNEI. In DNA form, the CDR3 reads TGTGCCAGCAGTGAGTCAGGGCACCCTAACTTC. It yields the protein CASSESGHPNF.

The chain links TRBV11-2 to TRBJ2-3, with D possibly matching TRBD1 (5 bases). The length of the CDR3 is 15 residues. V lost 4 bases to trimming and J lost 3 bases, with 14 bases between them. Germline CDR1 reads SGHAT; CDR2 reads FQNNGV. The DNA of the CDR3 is TGTGCCAGCAGCTACGGTCAGGGAAGGACAGATACGCAGTATTTT. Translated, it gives CASSYGQGRTDTQYF.